Sequencing of this TCR beta chain was carried out in a study of cytomegalovirus exposure and HLA in healthy donors. Germline V lookup: CDR1 MDHEN, CDR2 SYDVKM. The CDR3 runs 12 residues. With V trimmed by 7 bases and J by 10 bases, 9 bases remained unmatched. The protocol was immunoSEQ multiplex PCR, while the TCRdb copy is restricted to in-frame clones and leaves out a portion. The data show roughly 70,000 clones, roughly 80% seen once. This clonotype was sampled from a man aged 25-40 years in good health and CMV-seronegative. This chain joins TRBV28 and TRBJ1-1; TRBD1 matches at 7 bases. Material: PBMCs. The DNA for the CDR3 is TGTGCCAGCACCTACGGACAGGCCCCAGCTTTCTTT. Encoded protein: CASTYGQAPAFF.